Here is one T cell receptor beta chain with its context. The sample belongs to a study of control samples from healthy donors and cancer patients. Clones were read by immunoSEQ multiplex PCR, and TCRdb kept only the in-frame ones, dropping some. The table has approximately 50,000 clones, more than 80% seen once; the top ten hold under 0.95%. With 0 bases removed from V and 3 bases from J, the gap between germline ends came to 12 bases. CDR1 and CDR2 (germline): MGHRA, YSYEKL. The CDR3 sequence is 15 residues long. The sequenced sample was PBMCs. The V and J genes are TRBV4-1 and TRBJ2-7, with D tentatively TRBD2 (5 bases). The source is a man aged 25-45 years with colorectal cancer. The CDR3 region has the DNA TGCGCCAGCAGCCAAGATTTGCGGGTCTACTACGAGCAGTACTTC. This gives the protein CASSQDLRVYYEQYF.